Listed below are T cell receptor beta chains from one sample, sequenced in a study of blood T cell repertoires in COVID-19. The data were produced by immunoSEQ multiplex PCR, yet TCRdb's version contains in-frame clones alone and is incomplete. The table includes some 270,000 clones, 80% to 85% detected once. The specimen sequenced was peripheral blood. Receptor source: a person between 65 and 80 years old with COVID-19, enrolled during active disease. The CDR3 runs from the conserved cysteine through the conserved F or W. Each record gives: clone size, J gene, D gene, V gene, CDR3 protein, CDR3 DNA. D genes are given only for firm matches. Not every row has a clone size; where given, it reads once, few, many or a size class.

>-|TRBJ2-5|-|TRBV13
CASSILRQAKETQYF
TGTGCCAGCAGCATACTTAGACAGGCAAAAGAGACCCAGTACTTC
>few|TRBJ1-4|TRBD1|TRBV19
CASSVGQDNEKLFF
TGTGCCAGTAGTGTGGGACAGGATAATGAAAAACTGTTTTTT
>-|TRBJ1-2|-|TRBV6-5
CASKQTVLGSYGYTF
TGTGCCAGCAAACAAACGGTATTGGGGAGCTATGGCTACACCTTC
>-|TRBJ1-4|-|TRBV11-2
CASSGTNEKLFF
TGTGCCAGCAGCGGGACAAATGAAAAACTGTTTTTT
>once|TRBJ1-1|-|TRBV18
CASSPETETNTEAFF
TGTGCCAGCTCACCGGAGACAGAGACCAACACTGAAGCTTTCTTT
>-|TRBJ2-2|-|TRBV14
CASSQRRRTSNTGELFF
TGTGCCAGCAGCCAAAGGAGGCGGACTTCGAACACCGGGGAGCTGTTTTTT
>-|TRBJ1-1|-|TRBV19
CASNNGENVNTEAFF
TGTGCCAGTAACAACGGGGAGAATGTGAACACTGAAGCTTTCTTT
>-|TRBJ1-1|TRBD1|TRBV19
CASSIRGRETEAFF
TGTGCCAGTAGTATAAGGGGGCGAGAAACTGAAGCTTTCTTT
>once|TRBJ2-1|TRBD2|TRBV7-3
CASSSRLAGYNEQFF
TGTGCCAGCAGTTCCAGACTAGCGGGATATAATGAGCAGTTCTTC
>-|TRBJ1-4|-|TRBV5-6
CASSFEGDNEKLFF
TGTGCCAGCAGCTTTGAAGGGGATAATGAAAAACTGTTTTTT
>-|TRBJ1-4|-|TRBV28
CASSLFHSNEKLFF
TGTGCCAGCAGTTTATTCCATTCTAATGAAAAACTGTTTTTT
>-|TRBJ1-5|TRBD1|TRBV28
CASRPGTGGRQPQHF
TGTGCCAGCAGACCCGGGACAGGGGGCCGTCAGCCCCAGCATTTT
>-|TRBJ1-2|-|TRBV7-9
CASSLARDYGYTF
TGTGCCAGCAGCTTAGCGCGCGACTATGGCTACACCTTC
>once|TRBJ2-2|-|TRBV5-6
CASSPGVFSPNTGELFF
TGTGCCAGCAGCCCCGGGGTTTTTTCCCCGAACACCGGGGAGCTGTTTTTT
>-|TRBJ1-5|-|TRBV6-9
CASRGLTGVNQPQHF
TGTGCCAGCAGGGGCCTGACAGGAGTCAATCAGCCCCAGCATTTT
>-|TRBJ1-5|-|TRBV5-8
CASSLSSNQPQHF
TGTGCCAGCAGCCTAAGTAGCAATCAGCCCCAGCATTTT
>-|TRBJ1-2|-|TRBV20-1
CSALLPNGYTF
TGCAGCGCTCTTCTCCCAAACGGTTACACCTTC
>few|TRBJ1-1|-|TRBV28
CASSSPNGGYRAEAFF
TGTGCCAGCAGTTCCCCAAATGGGGGCTACCGGGCTGAAGCTTTCTTT
>-|TRBJ2-7|TRBD1|TRBV5-4
CASSPQSGGFYEQYF
TGTGCCAGCAGCCCCCAGTCAGGGGGCTTTTACGAGCAGTACTTC
>few|TRBJ2-2|TRBD2|TRBV10-3
CAISDGGSSNTGELFF
TGTGCCATCAGTGATGGCGGGAGCTCGAACACCGGGGAGCTGTTTTTT
>-|TRBJ2-7|TRBD1|TRBV27
CASSLNRGGYEQYF
TGTGCCAGCAGTTTAAACAGGGGCGGGTACGAGCAGTACTTC
>-|TRBJ2-2|-|TRBV5-4
CASSAAGDTGELFF
TGTGCCAGCAGCGCCGCAGGGGACACCGGGGAGCTGTTTTTT
>-|TRBJ1-6|-|TRBV7-2
CASSRRGTNSPLHF
TGTGCCAGCAGCCGCCGGGGTACTAATTCACCCCTCCACTTT
>-|TRBJ2-5|-|TRBV10-2
CASSFKETQYF
TGCGCCAGCAGTTTTAAAGAGACCCAGTACTTC
>few|TRBJ2-7|-|TRBV4-1
CASSQDGLRATRQYF
TGCGCCAGCAGCCAAGATGGCCTGAGGGCGACTCGGCAGTACTTC
>few|TRBJ2-7|TRBD1|TRBV19
CASQTKTGTGYEQYF
TGTGCCAGTCAAACCAAAACCGGGACAGGCTACGAGCAGTACTTC
>-|TRBJ1-1|TRBD1|TRBV3-1/TRBV3-2
CASSQGDRGYTEAFF
TGTGCCAGCAGCCAAGGAGACAGGGGATACACTGAAGCTTTCTTT
>-|TRBJ1-2|-|TRBV19
CASSRRQALYGYTF
TGTGCCAGTAGTAGAAGACAAGCCCTCTATGGCTACACCTTC
>-|TRBJ1-3|-|TRBV28
CASSPPTVSSGNTIYF
TGTGCCAGCAGTCCGCCGACAGTGAGCTCTGGAAACACCATATATTTT
>few|TRBJ1-1|-|TRBV9
CASSADGGYTEAFF
TGTGCCAGCAGCGCAGACGGGGGGTACACTGAAGCTTTCTTT
>-|TRBJ1-2|-|TRBV2
CASSEVSVGGAGYTF
TGTGCCAGCAGTGAAGTTAGCGTCGGGGGGGCTGGCTACACCTTC
>few|TRBJ2-7|-|TRBV5-4
CASSLEAGWGEQYF
TGTGCCAGCAGCTTGGAGGCAGGGTGGGGCGAGCAGTACTTC
>-|TRBJ2-7|-|TRBV7-2
CASSLLPGYNYEQYF
TGTGCCAGCAGCTTATTGCCAGGGTATAACTACGAGCAGTACTTC